This T cell receptor (beta chain) was retrieved from a study of response to subunit inactivated influenza vaccine. Findings and caveats of the study: There was a suggestion from the authors that each seasonal influenza vaccination recruits few new T cells.

A note on this clonotype: Antigen: not known.

TCRdb reprocessed the RT-PCR reads via MiXCR and lists one record per CDR3 protein. Among around 570,000 distinct CDR3 sequences listed, about 8% were seen once. CDR1 and CDR2 from the germline V gene are SGHVS and FNYEAQ. CDR3 length: 15 residues. Unmatched junction bases numbered 6, after V lost 4 bases and J lost 4 bases. The sequence came from a man aged 45-69 years who received an inactivated influenza vaccine. This chain connects TRBV7-6 to TRBJ2-2; 7 positions match TRBD2. The sequenced sample was PBMCs from blood, obtained roughly 24 months after vaccination. CDR3 in DNA: TGTGCCAGCAGCTCAGGACTAGACCCCACCGGGGAGCTGTTTTTT. This translates into CASSSGLDPTGELFF.